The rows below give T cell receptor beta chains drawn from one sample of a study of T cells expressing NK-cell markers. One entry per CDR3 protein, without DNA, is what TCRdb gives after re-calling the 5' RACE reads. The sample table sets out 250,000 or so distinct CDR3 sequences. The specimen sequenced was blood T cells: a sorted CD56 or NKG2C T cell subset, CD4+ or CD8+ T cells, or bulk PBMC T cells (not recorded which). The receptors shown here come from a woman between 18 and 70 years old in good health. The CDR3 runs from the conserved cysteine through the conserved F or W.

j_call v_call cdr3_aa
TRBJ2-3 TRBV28 CASSLFLAGVPYF
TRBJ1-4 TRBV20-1 CSAKNPTGGATNEKLFF
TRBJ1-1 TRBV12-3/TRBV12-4 CASSLGHPNTEAFF
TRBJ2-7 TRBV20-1 CSAPPAGGGHEQYF
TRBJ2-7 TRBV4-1 CASSQGTSGSFYEQYF
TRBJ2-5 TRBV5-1 CASSFDLRTGGFETQYF
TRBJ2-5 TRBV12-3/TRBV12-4 CASSLRGSGQETQYF
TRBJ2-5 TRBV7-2 CASGHRTGGAETQYF
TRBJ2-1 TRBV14 CASSQLWAEQFF
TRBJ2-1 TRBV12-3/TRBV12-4 CASSLLLAGGYNEQFF
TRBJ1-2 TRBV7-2 CASSFTTGTAGGYTF
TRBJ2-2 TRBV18 CASSLRDYTGELFF
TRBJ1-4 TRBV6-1 CASSDGWRTRLTNEKLFF
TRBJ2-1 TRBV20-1 CSAETSGRAGAYNEQFF
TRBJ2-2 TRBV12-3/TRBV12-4 CASSSASGGELFF
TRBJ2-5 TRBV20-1 CSASAGLRGETQYF
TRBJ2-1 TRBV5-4 CASSLGGNFRNEQFF
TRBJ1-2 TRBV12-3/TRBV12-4 CASRLRGGQGGNYGYTF
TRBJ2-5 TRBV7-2 CASSLTETQYF
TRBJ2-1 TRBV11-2 CASSSLQGHSYNEQFF